This T cell receptor beta chain is drawn from a study of control samples from healthy donors and cancer patients. Produced via immunoSEQ multiplex PCR; TCRdb's table is partial and in-frame only. This table has 350,000 to 450,000 clones, more than 80% appearing once. This TCR was sampled from a man between 40 and 49 years old with head and neck cancer. Sequenced material: PBMCs.

The CDR3 nucleotides are TGTGCCAGCAGCCCGCAAACAGGGAACCCCTACGAGCAGTACTTC. The encoded protein is CASSPQTGNPYEQYF. The J gene is TRBJ2-7, the V gene TRBV7-2; D perhaps matches TRBD1 (6 bases). V lost 5 bases and J lost 2, with 16 bases in between. The CDR3 has 15 residues. Germline V gives CDR1 SGHTA, CDR2 FQGNSA.